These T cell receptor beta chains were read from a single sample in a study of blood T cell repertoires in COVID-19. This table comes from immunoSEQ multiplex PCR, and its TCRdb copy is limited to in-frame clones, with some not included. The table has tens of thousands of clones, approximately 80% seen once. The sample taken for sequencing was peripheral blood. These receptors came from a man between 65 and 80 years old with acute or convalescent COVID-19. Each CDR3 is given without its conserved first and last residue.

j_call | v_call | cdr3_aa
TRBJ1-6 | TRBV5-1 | ASSLQGAKSPLH
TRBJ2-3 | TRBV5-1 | ASSSGQGSDTQY
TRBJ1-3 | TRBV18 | ASSPSAGSGNTIY
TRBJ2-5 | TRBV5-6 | ASSLVTGQETQY
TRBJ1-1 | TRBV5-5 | ASSFGTGGSNTEAF
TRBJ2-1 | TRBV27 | ASSFAGSPNRAF
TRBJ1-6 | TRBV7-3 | ASRPQAIYSPLH
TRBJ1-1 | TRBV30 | AWSAERDRGKAF
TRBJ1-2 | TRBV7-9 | ASSRDVIGYT
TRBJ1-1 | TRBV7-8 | ASSLREATEAF
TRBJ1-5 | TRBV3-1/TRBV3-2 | ASSLGQGKPQH
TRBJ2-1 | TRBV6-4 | ASSAGAAGGQGEQF
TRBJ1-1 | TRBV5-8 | ASSLGEGTEAF
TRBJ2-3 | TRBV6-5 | ASTEWRGSDTQY
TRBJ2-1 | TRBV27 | ASRTWTGDNEQF